This entry is about one T cell receptor beta chain. Its antigen is still unknown. The sample comes from a study of immune evolution from preneoplasia to lung adenocarcinoma. General study findings and limits: Normal lung had highest clonality; later lesions appeared denser, more diverse.

The method was immunoSEQ multiplex PCR; TCRdb's version includes in-frame clones alone and lacks a portion of them. Seen here are 6,500 to 8,500 clones, 60% to 80% observed once, and the top ten hold about a tenth. The CDR3 length is 14 residues. Per the germline V gene, CDR1 is SGHVS and CDR2 is FNYEAQ. The V and J ends lost 3 bases and 6 bases respectively, with 12 bases between them. The chain links TRBV7-6 to TRBJ2-4; either TRBD1 or TRBD2 may fit D (6 bases each). The sequence was collected from a donor at least 70 years old with lung adenocarcinoma. Sequenced material: FFPE minimally invasive lung adenocarcinoma tissue. The chain's CDR3 is CASSFGGQRNIQYF. The CDR3 DNA reads as TGTGCCAGCAGCTTCGGGGGACAACGAAACATTCAGTACTTC.